This T cell receptor beta chain was recorded in a study of T-cell reconstitution after alpha-beta-depleted transplantation in children. The V gene lost 5 bases and the J gene lost 3 bases, with 10 bases spanning the gap. This CDR3 region has 13 residues. Germline V CDR1 and CDR2: LNHDA, SQIVND (reference sequence). Researchers prepared the TCRbeta library using unique molecular identifiers, the study reports. TCRdb re-derived calls from the PCR reads in MiXCR, one entry per CDR3 protein. Among some 520,000 distinct CDR3 sequences listed, about 31% were seen once. This chain uses TRBV19 with TRBJ1-2; D may be TRBD1 (6 bases). Material: PBMCs from the stem cell graft donor, obtained from the stem cell graft. This TCR was recovered from a human donor who donated a stem cell graft to a child with aplastic anemia. The CDR3 DNA follows: TGTGCCAGTAGTTGGACAGCCTACTATGGCTACACCTTC. Its translation is CASSWTAYYGYTF.